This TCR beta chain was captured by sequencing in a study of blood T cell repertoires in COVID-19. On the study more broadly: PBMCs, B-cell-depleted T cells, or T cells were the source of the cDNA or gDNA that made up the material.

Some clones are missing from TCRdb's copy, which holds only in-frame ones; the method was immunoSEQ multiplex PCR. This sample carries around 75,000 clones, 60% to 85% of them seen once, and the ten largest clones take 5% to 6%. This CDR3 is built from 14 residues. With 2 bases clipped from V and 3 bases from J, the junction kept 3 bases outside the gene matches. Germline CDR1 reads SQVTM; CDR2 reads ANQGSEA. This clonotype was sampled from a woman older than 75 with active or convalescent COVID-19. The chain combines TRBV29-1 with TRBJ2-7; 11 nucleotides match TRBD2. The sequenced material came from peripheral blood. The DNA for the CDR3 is TGCAGCGTTGAACTAGCGGGAGGTAGCTACGAGCAGTACTTC. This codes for CSVELAGGSYEQYF.